These 29 T cell receptor beta chains were all obtained from the same sample, sequenced in a study of shared clonotypes between healthy human individuals. The method was immunoSEQ multiplex PCR; TCRdb's version includes in-frame clones alone and lacks a portion of them. This sample yields 470,000 or so clones, of which almost 80% are seen a single time; around 12% belongs to the top ten. Sequenced material: PBMCs. Source of these receptors: a woman aged 40 to 50 in good health. Some clones in this sample may be carry-over from other donors' samples.

J is TRBJ2-2 and V is TRBV21-1; no check of the table's D call, TRBD1, against the DNA was made. TRBV21-1 is flagged as a pseudogene. There are 14 residues in the CDR3. The CDR3 reads CASSNRMNTGELFF. DNA of the CDR3: TGTGCCAGCAGCAACAGGATGAACACCGGGGAGCTGTTTTTT.

A note on this clone: This is likely an artifact of a read error, given a far larger clone one base away. The genes are TRBV5-6 and TRBJ1-1; D is unclear. The CDR3 length is 16 residues. Germline CDR1 SGHDT, CDR2 YYEEEE. CDR3 DNA: TGTGCCAGCAGCTTGTCGACAAGCCGGTGGAACACTGAAGCTTCCTTT. This translates into CASSLSTSRWNTEASF.

This rearrangement joins TRBV7-2 to TRBJ2-1; D is undetermined. Germline CDR1 reads SGHTA; CDR2 reads FQGNSA. The germline V and J ends were trimmed by 5 bases and 9 bases, with 11 bases remaining between them. This CDR3 spans 12 amino acids. The CDR3 sequence is CASSKAWGEQFF. CDR3 DNA: TGTGCCAGCAGCAAAGCCTGGGGTGAGCAGTTCTTC.

This sequence joins TRBV25-1 and TRBJ1-4; no firm D call. The CDR3 has 13 amino acids. V lost 5 bases, J lost 5 bases, and 9 bases lay in between. Germline-derived CDR1 and CDR2 are MGHDK and SYGVNS. CDR3 nucleotides: TGTGCCAGCAGTAACGGACTCAATGAAAAACTGTTTTTT. Its protein product is CASSNGLNEKLFF.

The V and J genes are TRBV7-3 and TRBJ2-2; D uncertain. V was shortened by 5 bases and J by 4 bases, with 11 bases between the two germline ends. The CDR3 extends over 14 amino acids. In germline, CDR1 is SGHTA, CDR2 FQGTGA. This CDR3 is CASSPERTTGELFF. CDR3 in DNA: TGTGCCAGCAGCCCTGAAAGAACCACCGGGGAGCTGTTTTTT.

CDR3 nucleotide sequence: TGTGCCAGCAGTGGTCACTCCTACGAGCAGTACTTC. This translates into CASSGHSYEQYF. This chain links TRBV2 with TRBJ2-7; D gene unclear. The germline gives CDR1 SNHLY, CDR2 FYNNEI. The CDR3 has 12 residues. V lost 4 bases to trimming and J lost 0 bases, with 4 bases between them.

V and J are TRBV5-4 and TRBJ1-2; 8 bases line up with TRBD1. V lost 0 bases and J lost 4; bases outside the gene matches: 5. This CDR3 is built from 15 residues. In germline, CDR1 is SGHNT, CDR2 YYREEE (reference sequence). CDR3 residues: CASSLGTGILYGYTF. CDR3 in DNA: TGTGCCAGCAGCTTGGGGACAGGGATCCTCTATGGCTACACCTTC.

On this clone: A read error may account for a junction end that differs from germline. The rearrangement links TRBV7-2 to TRBJ2-7; 8 positions match TRBD1. The CDR3 loop spans 13 amino acids. The germline V gene has CDR1 SGHTA and CDR2 FQGNSA. The chain's CDR3 is CASRGQGSHEQYF. CDR3 bases: TGTGCCAGCAGAGGACAGGGCTCCCACGAGCAGTACTTC.

This clone was counted a few times. The rearrangement uses TRBV2 and TRBJ1-5; D perhaps matches TRBD1 (6 bases). Germline assignment: CDR1 SNHLY and CDR2 FYNNEI. The CDR3 spans 15 residues. The V and J ends lost 3 bases and 2 bases respectively, with 11 bases between them. The CDR3 sequence is CASSELGGGNQPQHF. The CDR3 DNA sequence: TGTGCCAGCAGTGAGCTGGGGGGCGGCAATCAGCCCCAGCATTTT. Supplemented by reference TRBV2 and TRBJ1-5, the full variable domain reads EPEVTQTPSHQVTQMGQEVILRCVPISNHLYFYWYRQILGQKVEFLVSFYNNEISEKSEIFDDQFSVERPDGSNFTLKIRSTKLEDSAMYFCASSELGGGNQPQHFGDGTRLSIL.

A remark on this clone: Different DNA sequences within this sample yield the same CDR3. The chain has TRBV11-2 and TRBJ2-3; tentatively, D is TRBD2 (6 bases). The ends were cut back, 4 bases at V and 6 bases at J, with 17 bases in the middle. The germline V gene encodes CDR1 SGHAT and CDR2 FQNNGV. This CDR3 contains 15 residues. The CDR3 coding sequence is TGTGCCAGCAGCTCCGGGGGTCGCAGAGGGGATACGCAGTATTTT. The encoded protein is CASSSGGRRGDTQYF.

With regard to this clone: At the DNA level, this CDR3 is encoded by other sequences in the same sample as well. This sequence joins TRBV7-9 and TRBJ1-2; D gene ambiguous. This CDR3 is 14 amino acids long. Germline V gives CDR1 SEHNR, CDR2 FQNEAQ (reference sequence). The V end was cut by 1 base, the J end by 0 bases, with 6 bases between. The CDR3 spells CASSLGGSNYGYTF. The CDR3 nucleotides are TGTGCCAGCAGCTTAGGGGGATCTAACTATGGCTACACCTTC.

Remarks on this clone: This likely stems from a read error, as it lies one base from a far larger clone. The sample contains more than one DNA sequence encoding this CDR3. The V call is TRBV27, the J call TRBJ1-3, with D possibly TRBD1 on 6 matching bases. V was cut by 8 bases and J by 5 bases, with 10 bases left in between. CDR1 and CDR2 from the germline V gene are MNHEY and SMNVEV (reference sequence). The CDR3 runs 12 residues. In nucleotides, the CDR3 is TGTGCCAGCGGAGACAGGAGAAACACCATATATTTT. Its translation is CASGDRRNTIYF.

This clone was seen more than once but under ten times. The chain employs TRBV2 and TRBJ2-5; D not resolved. This CDR3 region has 12 residues. CDR1 SNHLY and CDR2 FYNNEI come from the germline V gene. V lost 5 bases and J 3 bases, leaving 7 bases between the germline ends. CDR3 region: CASSTGKETQYF. The CDR3 nucleotides are TGTGCCAGCAGTACTGGGAAAGAGACCCAGTACTTC. Together with reference TRBV2 and TRBJ2-5, the CDR3 gives the full variable domain: EPEVTQTPSHQVTQMGQEVILRCVPISNHLYFYWYRQILGQKVEFLVSFYNNEISEKSEIFDDQFSVERPDGSNFTLKIRSTKLEDSAMYFCASSTGKETQYFGPGTRLLVL.

The rearrangement uses TRBV11-2 and TRBJ1-6, with 7 bases that match TRBD1. The CDR3 consists of 15 residues. CDR1 and CDR2 (germline): SGHAT, FQNNGV. The V gene end was trimmed by 6 bases and the J gene end by 8 bases; junction bases not matched to a gene: 10. CDR3 DNA sequence: TGTGCCAGCAGGCGTTCGACAGGGAGGGATTCACCCCTCCACTTT. This gives the protein CASRRSTGRDSPLHF.

This clone has only a few counts. The chain employs TRBV5-1 and TRBJ2-3; no firm D call. CDR1 is SGHRS and CDR2 is YFSETQ in the germline V gene. With 0 bases removed from V and 2 bases from J, the gap between germline ends came to 4 bases. This CDR3 comprises 13 residues. This chain's CDR3 is CASSLVPTDTQYF. In DNA, the CDR3 is TGCGCCAGCAGCTTGGTACCCACAGATACGCAGTATTTT.

The chain couples TRBV15 to TRBJ1-4; 9 bases align to TRBD1. Germline V gene sequence: CDR1 LNHNV, CDR2 YYDKDF (reference sequence). This CDR3 has 16 amino acids. V was clipped by 4 bases and J by 3 bases; unmatched bases: 6. Here the CDR3 DNA reads TGTGCCACCAGCATGGGTAGGGACAGGGCTAATGAAAAACTGTTTTTT. This encodes CATSMGRDRANEKLFF.

This clone has a handful of counts. The V and J genes are TRBV19 and TRBJ2-7; 7 bases are shared with TRBD1. With V trimmed by 5 bases and J by 3 bases, 10 bases remained unmatched. CDR3 length: 15 amino acids. In germline, CDR1 is LNHDA, CDR2 SQIVND (reference sequence). The CDR3: CASSLLGQDVYEQYF. In DNA form, the CDR3 reads TGTGCCAGTAGTCTTCTAGGACAGGATGTCTACGAGCAGTACTTC.

A word on this clone: A much larger clone is a single base away; this may be a read error. This chain joins TRBV30 and TRBJ2-4; no clear D. This CDR3 is built from 14 residues. CDR1 and CDR2 from the germline V gene are GTSNPN and SVGIG (reference sequence). Written as DNA, the CDR3 is TGTGCCTGGGAAACTTCCCCGGCCAAAAGCATTCAGTACTTC. Translated, it gives CAWETSPAKSIQYF.

This clone was detected a few times. The V and J genes are TRBV29-1 and TRBJ2-7; perhaps TRBD1 as D (6 bases). The germline gives CDR1 SQVTM, CDR2 ANQGSEA. The CDR3 contains 14 residues. V lost 4 bases to trimming and J lost 3 bases, with 16 bases between them. CDR3 sequence: CSVATGRDLYEQYF. CDR3 nucleotide sequence: TGCAGCGTTGCGACAGGCCGCGACCTCTACGAGCAGTACTTC.

This chain uses TRBV5-6 with TRBJ2-3; 12 bases map to TRBD2. The V gene end was trimmed by 2 bases and the J gene end by 3 bases; junction bases not matched to a gene: 1. The CDR3 extends over 15 amino acids. Germline CDR1 SGHDT, CDR2 YYEEEE. CDR3 sequence reads: CASSFLAGGTDTQYF. CDR3 DNA sequence: TGTGCCAGCAGCTTCCTAGCGGGAGGGACAGATACGCAGTATTTT.

This chain's CDR3 is CASSDQSGGYNEQFF. CDR3 nucleotides: TGTGCCAGCAGTGATCAGAGCGGGGGCTACAATGAGCAGTTCTTC. This chain joins TRBV2 and TRBJ2-1, with 8 bases matching TRBD2. The V gene end was trimmed by 3 bases and the J gene end by 3 bases; junction bases not matched to a gene: 4. The CDR3 has 15 residues. Germline V gives CDR1 SNHLY, CDR2 FYNNEI.

At least ten counts were recorded for this clone. This chain connects TRBV27 to TRBJ2-7; D is unclear. Trimming left V 6 bases short and J 2 bases short, with 11 bases between. From germline, CDR1 is MNHEY and CDR2 SMNVEV (reference sequence). The CDR3 is 13 amino acids. The CDR3 reads CASSPGSTYEQYF. CDR3 nucleotide sequence: TGTGCCAGCAGCCCGGGCTCCACCTACGAGCAGTACTTC.

This clone was seen many times. The chain couples TRBV7-2 to TRBJ1-4; D is possibly TRBD1 (5 bases). V lost 1 base and J 10 bases, leaving 10 bases between the germline ends. In germline, CDR1 is SGHTA, CDR2 FQGNSA. The CDR3 is 13 residues long. The CDR3 DNA reads TGTGCCAGCAGCTTAGTCAGGGAACGAAAACTGTTTTTT. This sequence encodes CASSLVRERKLFF.

The rearrangement joins TRBV2 to TRBJ1-2; D unresolved. Trimming stripped 1 base from V and 6 bases from J, with 9 bases between. The CDR3 contains 13 residues. The V gene's germline CDR1 is SNHLY and CDR2 FYNNEI. The CDR3 sequence is CASSEGAANGYTF. The CDR3 DNA is TGTGCCAGCAGTGAAGGTGCAGCTAATGGCTACACCTTC.

The chain links TRBV10-2 to TRBJ2-5, with D possibly TRBD2 on 5 matching bases. This CDR3 is built from 12 residues. Trimming took off 4 bases at V and 4 bases at J, with 7 bases between the two ends. Germline loops: CDR1 WSHSY, CDR2 SAAADI. This chain's CDR3 is CASSGGRETQYF. CDR3 coding DNA: TGCGCCAGCAGTGGAGGGCGAGAGACCCAGTACTTC.

This chain connects TRBV7-9 to TRBJ1-4, with TRBD1 as a possible D gene (6 bases). The CDR3 totals 15 residues. V gave up 1 base and J gave up 13 bases, with 19 bases separating them. Germline lookup yields CDR1 SEHNR and CDR2 FQNEAQ (reference sequence). The CDR3: CASSLVVQGSGALFF. The CDR3 DNA follows: TGTGCCAGCAGCTTAGTTGTACAGGGTTCGGGGGCACTGTTTTTT.

V gene TRBV6-5 combines with J gene TRBJ2-7; 7 bases match TRBD1. CDR3 length: 11 amino acids. V shed 5 bases and J 9 bases; nucleotides not matched to a gene: 4. Per the germline V gene, CDR1 is MNHEY and CDR2 is SVGAGI. CDR3 nucleotides: TGTGCCAGCAGTACGGGACAGTCGCAGTACTTC. Protein product: CASSTGQSQYF.

A remark on this clone: A much larger clone differs from this one at a single base, so this may be a read error. The chain carries TRBV7-2 and TRBJ1-1; TRBD1 might be the D (6 bases). Germline-derived CDR1 and CDR2 are SGHTA and FQGNSA. Trimming pared 5 bases from V and 0 bases from J, leaving 10 bases between. The CDR3 contains 14 residues. The CDR3 is CASSLDRLNTEAFF. DNA of the CDR3: TGTGCCAGCAGCCTGGACAGACTGAACACTGAAGCTTTCTTT.

In the case of this clone: Compared with germline, one end of the junction differs, possibly owing to a read error. Other DNA sequences in this specimen translate into the identical CDR3. This rearrangement joins TRBV5-1 to TRBJ1-2; a possible D gene is TRBD1 (5 bases). Germline V gives CDR1 SGHRS, CDR2 YFSETQ. There are 14 residues in the CDR3. The CDR3: CASSLGDSNYGYTF. CDR3 sequence (DNA): TGCGCCAGCAGTTTGGGGGATTCTAACTATGGCTACACCTTC. The full variable domain, completed using reference TRBV5-1 and TRBJ1-2, is KAGVTQTPRYLIKTRGQQVTLSCSPISGHRSVSWYQQTPGQGLQFLFEYFSETQRNKGNFPGRFSGRQFSNSRSEMNVSTLELGDSALYLCASSLGDSNYGYTFGSGTRLTVV.